Shown below are 6 T cell receptor beta chains from a single sample sequenced in a study of cytomegalovirus exposure and HLA in healthy donors. This PCR relied on a set of 60 Vbeta primers and 13 Jbeta primers. TCRdb's table, derived via immunoSEQ multiplex PCR, lists solely in-frame clones and lacks some. The sample has roughly 80,000 clones; roughly 75% are singletons. Sequences were obtained from PBMCs. These TCRs come from a woman in her 40s in good health and CMV-seronegative.

V and J are TRBV10-3 and TRBJ2-3; 8 bases line up with TRBD1. Trimming at V came to 4 bases and at J to 2 bases, leaving 2 bases not matched to a gene. CDR3 length equals 14 residues. Germline CDR1 reads ENHRY; CDR2 reads SYGVKD. Written as DNA, the CDR3 is TGTGCCATCAGTGGGGACAGGTACACAGATACGCAGTATTTT. This codes for CAISGDRYTDTQYF.

J is TRBJ2-7 and V is TRBV2; D gene uncertain. The CDR3 spans 13 residues. With 3 bases removed from V and 3 bases from J, the gap between germline ends came to 9 bases. Germline CDR1 and CDR2: SNHLY and FYNNEI. The CDR3 spells CASSDFRSYEQYF. The CDR3 bases are TGTGCCAGCAGTGATTTCCGGAGCTACGAGCAGTACTTC.

The chain links TRBV11-2 to TRBJ2-7; no clear D gene. The CDR3 is made up of 11 amino acids. V was cut by 4 bases and J by 3 bases, with 4 bases left in between. Germline values: CDR1 SGHAT, CDR2 FQNNGV. The CDR3 reads CASSSRYEQYF. The CDR3 DNA reads as TGTGCCAGCAGCTCTCGCTACGAGCAGTACTTC. The whole variable domain, remainder taken from reference TRBV11-2 and TRBJ2-7, is EAGVAQSPRYKIIEKRQSVAFWCNPISGHATLYWYQQILGQGPKLLIQFQNNGVVDDSQLPKDRFSAERLKGVDSTLKIQPAKLEDSAVYLCASSSRYEQYFGPGTRLTVT.

This chain joins TRBV6-4 and TRBJ2-4; 7 nucleotides agree with TRBD1. V dropped 6 bases and J dropped 8; count of bases not matched to a gene: 16. CDR1 is MRHNA and CDR2 is SNTAGT in the germline V gene. The CDR3 covers 16 residues. The chain's CDR3 is CASSANPGQPPDIQYF. In DNA, the CDR3 is TGTGCCAGCAGCGCAAATCCGGGACAGCCCCCAGACATTCAGTACTTC.

The rearrangement links TRBV27 to TRBJ1-4; TRBD1 matches 7 bases. CDR3 length equals 15 residues. V gave up 5 bases and J gave up 8 bases; unmatched junction bases: 11. Looked up from germline, CDR1 is MNHEY and CDR2 is SMNVEV (reference sequence). CDR3 bases: TGTGCCAGCAGTCTAGTTAGGGACAGCAGAGAAAAACTGTTTTTT. Encoded protein: CASSLVRDSREKLFF.

The chain couples TRBV12-5 to TRBJ1-1; no definite D call. The CDR3 is made up of 14 amino acids. The germline V gene encodes CDR1 LGHNT and CDR2 FRNRAP. V lost 5 bases and J lost 1, with 11 bases in between. DNA of the CDR3: TGTGCTAGTGGTAAGCGTAACTCGAACACTGAAGCTTTCTTT. Amino acid sequence: CASGKRNSNTEAFF.